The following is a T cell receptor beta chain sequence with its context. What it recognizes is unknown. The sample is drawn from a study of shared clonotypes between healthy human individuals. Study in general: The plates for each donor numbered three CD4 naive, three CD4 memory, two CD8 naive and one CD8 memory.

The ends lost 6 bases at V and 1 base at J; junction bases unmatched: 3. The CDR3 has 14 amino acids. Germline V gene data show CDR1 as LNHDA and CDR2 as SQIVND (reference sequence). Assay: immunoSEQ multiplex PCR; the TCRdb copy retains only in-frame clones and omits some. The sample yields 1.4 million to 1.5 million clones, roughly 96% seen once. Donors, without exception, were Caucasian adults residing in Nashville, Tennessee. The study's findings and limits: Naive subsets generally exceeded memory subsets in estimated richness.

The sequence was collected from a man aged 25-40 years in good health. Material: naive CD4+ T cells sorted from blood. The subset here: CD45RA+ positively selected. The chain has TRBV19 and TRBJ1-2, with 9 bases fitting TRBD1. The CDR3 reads CASRRQGGNYGYTF. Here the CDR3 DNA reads TGTGCCAGTAGAAGACAGGGGGGTAACTATGGCTACACCTTC.